Here is one T cell receptor beta chain with its context. Its antigen remains unknown. This entry is derived from a study of blood T cells in healthy people across ages. Findings of the study overall: Per million T cells, the diversity of TCR beta decreased roughly linearly as age advanced.

CDR3 length: 15 amino acids. V lost 7 bases, J lost 0 bases, and 14 bases lay in between. Healthy individuals of Caucasian origin from Russia, aged roughly 6 to 90, served as donors. Whenever a sample was processed, at least 6 million PBMCs were isolated. At least 5.5 micrograms of total RNA were extracted per sample. Using a J-beta primer mix together with a sample-barcoded 5' primer, a second PCR was run for roughly 6 to 12 cycles. TCRdb re-called the 5' RACE reads through MiXCR, storing one row per CDR3 protein. The sample holds just over 1 million distinct CDR3 sequences; 35% to 55% are singletons and the top ten take approximately 17%.

The chain couples TRBV12-3 or TRBV12-4 to TRBJ2-3, with D unresolved. The receptor comes from an older woman in good health. Specimen: blood. CDR3 in amino acids: CASTFSVTSTDTQYF. In nucleotides, the CDR3 is TGTGCCAGCACCTTCTCGGTAACTAGCACAGATACGCAGTATTTT.